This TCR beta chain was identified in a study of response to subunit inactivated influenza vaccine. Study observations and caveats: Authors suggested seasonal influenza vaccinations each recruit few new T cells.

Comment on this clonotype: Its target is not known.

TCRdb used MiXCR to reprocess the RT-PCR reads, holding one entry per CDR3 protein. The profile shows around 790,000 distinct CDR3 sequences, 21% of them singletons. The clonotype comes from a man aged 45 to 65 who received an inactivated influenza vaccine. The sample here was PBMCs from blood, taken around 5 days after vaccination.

The CDR3: CASSQSTAQETQYF. For the CDR3, the DNA is TGTGCCAGCAGCCAAAGTACAGCGCAAGAGACCCAGTACTTC. This chain uses TRBV16 with TRBJ2-5; D gene uncertain. This CDR3 is built from 14 residues. V was pared by 2 bases and J by 2 bases, with 9 bases between. Germline assignment: CDR1 KGHSY and CDR2 FQNENV.